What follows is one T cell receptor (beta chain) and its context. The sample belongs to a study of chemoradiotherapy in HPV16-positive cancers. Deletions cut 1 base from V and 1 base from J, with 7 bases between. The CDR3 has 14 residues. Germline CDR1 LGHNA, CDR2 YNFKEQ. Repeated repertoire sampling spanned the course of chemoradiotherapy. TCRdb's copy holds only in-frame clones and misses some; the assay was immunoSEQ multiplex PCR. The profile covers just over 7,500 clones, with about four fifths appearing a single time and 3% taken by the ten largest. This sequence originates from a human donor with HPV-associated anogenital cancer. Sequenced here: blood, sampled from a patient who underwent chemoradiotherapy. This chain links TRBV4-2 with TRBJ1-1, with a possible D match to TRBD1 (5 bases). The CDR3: CASSQVGANTEAFF. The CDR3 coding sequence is TGTGCCAGCAGCCAAGTAGGGGCGAACACTGAAGCTTTCTTT.